Given below is one T cell receptor beta chain in context. The antigen is unknown. Per germline, CDR1 MGHDK and CDR2 SYGVNS. V was clipped by 4 bases and J by 4 bases, with 13 bases between them. The length of the CDR3 is 15 residues. The record originates from a study of cytomegalovirus exposure and HLA in healthy donors. This table comes from immunoSEQ multiplex PCR, and its TCRdb copy is limited to in-frame clones, with some not included. The table shows a few hundred thousand clones, with about 90% occurring only once. Study-level findings and limits: Listed as cytomegalovirus-associated were 150 or so TCR beta chains. Rarity marked most TCR sequences, yet some public TCRs occurred in many donors.

The chain carries TRBV25-1 and TRBJ2-2; weak D call: TRBD2 (7 bases). The sequenced sample consisted of PBMCs. The origin of this receptor is a man between 18 and 29 years old in good health and CMV-seropositive. The CDR3 DNA reads TGTGCCAGCAGTGCGGTGGGGGGGCGCACCGGGGAGCTGTTTTTT. Translating gives CASSAVGGRTGELFF.